The present TCR beta chain was sequenced within a study of neurological immune-mediated disorders. Whenever a sequencing run was performed, it yielded over 180 million TCR-beta sequences from 15-18 subjects. TCRdb reprocessed the 5' RACE reads with MiXCR, giving one entry per CDR3 protein. Of tens of thousands of distinct CDR3 sequences listed, about 12% are singletons. A note on this clonotype: This may be a read error: a much more frequent sequence differs by one nucleotide.

Indicated time point: longitudinal time-point 2. The CDR3 runs to 13 residues. This receptor was obtained from a woman between 40 and 55 years old in good health. What was sequenced was PBMCs. V usage is TRBV12-3 or TRBV12-4 and J usage is TRBJ2-5; tentative D call: TRBD2 (6 bases). The CDR3 nucleotides are TGTACCAGCAGTTTCCCGGAGGGGGAGACCCAGTACTTC. As protein: CTSSFPEGETQYF.